This T cell receptor beta chain stems from a study of identical twins. One entry per CDR3 protein results from TCRdb running MiXCR on the 5' RACE reads. The table lists 400,000 to 550,000 distinct CDR3 sequences, roughly 13% of them singletons. V lost 1 base to trimming and J lost 6 bases, with 14 bases between them. The germline V gene encodes CDR1 SGHRS and CDR2 YFSETQ. The CDR3 extends over 15 amino acids. This clonotype has more than one count but fewer than ten. This sample was shared with a second study, whose subject was yellow fever vaccine responses in identical twins.

V and J are TRBV5-1 and TRBJ2-1; D unclear. The TCR sequence derives from a woman younger than 35 in good health. Sample: CD4+ T cells sorted from blood. CDR3 DNA sequence: TGCGCCAGCAGCTTGTTTACAGCTAACCCCAATGAGCAGTTCTTC. It codes for CASSLFTANPNEQFF.